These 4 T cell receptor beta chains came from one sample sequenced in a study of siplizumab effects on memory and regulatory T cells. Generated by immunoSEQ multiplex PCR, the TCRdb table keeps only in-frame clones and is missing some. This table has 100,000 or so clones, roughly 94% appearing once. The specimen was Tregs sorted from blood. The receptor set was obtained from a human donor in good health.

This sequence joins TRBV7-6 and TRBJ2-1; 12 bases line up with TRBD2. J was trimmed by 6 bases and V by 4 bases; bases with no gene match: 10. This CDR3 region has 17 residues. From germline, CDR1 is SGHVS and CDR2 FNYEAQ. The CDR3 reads CASSSADLAGGSNEQFF. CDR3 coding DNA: TGTGCCAGCAGCTCCGCCGACCTAGCGGGAGGGTCCAATGAGCAGTTCTTC.

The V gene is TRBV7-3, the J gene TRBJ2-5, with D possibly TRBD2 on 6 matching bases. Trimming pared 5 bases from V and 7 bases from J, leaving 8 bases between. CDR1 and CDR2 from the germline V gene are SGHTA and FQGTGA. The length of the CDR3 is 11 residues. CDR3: CASSGGGTQYF. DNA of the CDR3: TGTGCCAGCAGCGGGGGAGGGACCCAGTACTTC.

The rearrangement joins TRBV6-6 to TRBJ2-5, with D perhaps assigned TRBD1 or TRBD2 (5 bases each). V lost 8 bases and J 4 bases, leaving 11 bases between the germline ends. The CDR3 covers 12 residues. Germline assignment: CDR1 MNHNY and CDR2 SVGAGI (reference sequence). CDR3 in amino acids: CASHGALETQYF. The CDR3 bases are TGTGCCAGCCACGGGGCGTTAGAGACCCAGTACTTC.

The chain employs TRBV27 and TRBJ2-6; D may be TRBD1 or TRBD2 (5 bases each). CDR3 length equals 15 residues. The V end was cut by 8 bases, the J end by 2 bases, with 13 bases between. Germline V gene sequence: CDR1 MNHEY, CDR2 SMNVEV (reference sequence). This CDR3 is CASSNGGTGANVLTF. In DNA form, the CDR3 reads TGTGCCAGCTCGAATGGGGGTACTGGGGCCAACGTCCTGACTTTC.